This T cell receptor (beta chain) was recovered during a study of CD8+ T cells in alopecia areata. As for the study in general: Those patients who were treated received oral tofacitinib, which was given at 5 to 10 mg twice daily for moderate-to-severe alopecia areata. Affected scalp percentage set treated patients' severity scores. Study results and caveats: Scalp samples also yield sequences of resident alphabeta T cells from normal skin. The study found higher clonality in lesional than normal scalp, especially in alopecia totalis/universalis.

This sample's treatment: oral pan-JAK inhibitor, 5-10 mg twice daily. Collected material from alopecia areata patients comprised lesional scalp punch biopsies and peripheral blood. RNA extraction was followed by reverse transcription into cDNA, which acted as the sequencing template. TCRdb's copy holds only in-frame clones and misses some; the assay was immunoSEQ multiplex PCR. The data show 1,500 to 2,000 clones, with 65% to 80% seen just once and about 7% held by the top ten. This CDR3 is 19 amino acids long. In germline, CDR1 is SNHLY, CDR2 FYNNEI. The trim removed 2 bases at V and 3 bases at J, leaving 15 bases unmatched. Worth noting for this clone: Its antigen is unknown.

The origin of this receptor is a human donor with alopecia areata. The J gene is TRBJ2-3, the V gene TRBV2, with 9 nucleotides matching TRBD1. The specimen comprised skin, sampled around week 46, from a patient treated with tofacitinib. The CDR3: CASSEFRLSGQGLTDTQYF. As DNA, the CDR3 is TGTGCCAGCAGTGAATTTCGATTGTCGGGACAGGGTTTAACAGATACGCAGTATTTT.